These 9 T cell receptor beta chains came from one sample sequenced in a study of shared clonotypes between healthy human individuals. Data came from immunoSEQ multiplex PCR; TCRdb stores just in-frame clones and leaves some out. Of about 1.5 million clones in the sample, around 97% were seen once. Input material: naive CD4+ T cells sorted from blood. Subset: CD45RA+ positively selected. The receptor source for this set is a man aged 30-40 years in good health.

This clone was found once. CDR3 in amino acids: CASSFLARAGANVLTF. The DNA of the CDR3 is TGTGCCAGCAGTTTTCTAGCGAGAGCTGGGGCCAACGTCCTGACTTTC. The rearrangement links TRBV27 to TRBJ2-6, with a possible D match to TRBD2 (6 bases). The CDR3 is 16 residues long. Trimming took off 3 bases at V and 2 bases at J, with 11 bases between the two ends. Germline V CDR1 and CDR2: MNHEY, SMNVEV (reference sequence).

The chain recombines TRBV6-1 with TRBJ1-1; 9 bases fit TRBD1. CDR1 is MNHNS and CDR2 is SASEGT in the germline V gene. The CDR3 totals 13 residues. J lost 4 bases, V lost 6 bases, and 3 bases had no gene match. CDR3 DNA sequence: TGTGCCAGCAGGGCGACAGGGGGCACTGAAGCTTTCTTT. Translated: CASRATGGTEAFF.

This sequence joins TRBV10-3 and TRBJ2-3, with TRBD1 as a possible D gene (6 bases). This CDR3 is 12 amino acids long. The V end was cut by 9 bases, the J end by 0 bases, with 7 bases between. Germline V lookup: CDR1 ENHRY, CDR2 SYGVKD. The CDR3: CAIRGSTDTQYF. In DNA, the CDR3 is TGTGCCATAAGGGGGAGCACAGATACGCAGTATTTT.

CDR3 residues: CSATLARGWETQYF. In DNA, the CDR3 is TGCAGCGCCACCCTAGCACGGGGCTGGGAGACCCAGTACTTC. The chain recombines TRBV29-1 with TRBJ2-5; D tentatively reads TRBD1 or TRBD2 (5 bases each). Trimming shortened V by 7 bases and J by 5 bases, and 20 bases separated the two germline ends. The CDR3 extends over 14 amino acids. CDR1 and CDR2 from the germline V gene are SQVTM and ANQGSEA.

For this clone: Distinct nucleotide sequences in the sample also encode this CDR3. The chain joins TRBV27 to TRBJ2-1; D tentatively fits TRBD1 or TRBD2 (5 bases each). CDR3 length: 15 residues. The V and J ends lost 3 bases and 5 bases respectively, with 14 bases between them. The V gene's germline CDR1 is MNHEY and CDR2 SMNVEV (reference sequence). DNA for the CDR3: TGTGCCAGCAGTTTCTCGGGACGGCTGAACAATGAGCAGTTCTTC. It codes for CASSFSGRLNNEQFF.

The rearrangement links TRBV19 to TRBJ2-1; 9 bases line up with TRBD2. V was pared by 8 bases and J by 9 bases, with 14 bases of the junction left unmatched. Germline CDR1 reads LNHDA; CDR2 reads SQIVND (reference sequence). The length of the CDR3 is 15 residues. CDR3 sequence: CASASLPSGKGEQFF. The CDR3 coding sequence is TGTGCCAGTGCCAGCCTACCTAGCGGGAAGGGTGAGCAGTTCTTC.

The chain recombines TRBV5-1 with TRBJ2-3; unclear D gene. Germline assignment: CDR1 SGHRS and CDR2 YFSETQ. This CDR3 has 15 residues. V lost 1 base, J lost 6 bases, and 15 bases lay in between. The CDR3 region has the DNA TGCGCCAGCAGCTTGACGGGCTCCGCGGCTGATACGCAGTATTTT. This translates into CASSLTGSAADTQYF.

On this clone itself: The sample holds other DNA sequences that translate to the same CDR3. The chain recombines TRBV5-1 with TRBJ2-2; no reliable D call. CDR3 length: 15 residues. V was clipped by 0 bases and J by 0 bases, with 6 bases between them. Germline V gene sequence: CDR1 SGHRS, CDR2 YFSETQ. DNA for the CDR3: TGCGCCAGCAGCTTGGGGGGTACGAACACCGGGGAGCTGTTTTTT. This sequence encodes CASSLGGTNTGELFF.

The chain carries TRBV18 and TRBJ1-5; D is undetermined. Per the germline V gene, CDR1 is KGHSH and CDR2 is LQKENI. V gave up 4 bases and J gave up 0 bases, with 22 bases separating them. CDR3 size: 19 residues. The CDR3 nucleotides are TGTGCCAGCTCACACTATAGATTAAGTACAGATACTAGCAATCAGCCCCAGCATTTT. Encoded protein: CASSHYRLSTDTSNQPQHF.